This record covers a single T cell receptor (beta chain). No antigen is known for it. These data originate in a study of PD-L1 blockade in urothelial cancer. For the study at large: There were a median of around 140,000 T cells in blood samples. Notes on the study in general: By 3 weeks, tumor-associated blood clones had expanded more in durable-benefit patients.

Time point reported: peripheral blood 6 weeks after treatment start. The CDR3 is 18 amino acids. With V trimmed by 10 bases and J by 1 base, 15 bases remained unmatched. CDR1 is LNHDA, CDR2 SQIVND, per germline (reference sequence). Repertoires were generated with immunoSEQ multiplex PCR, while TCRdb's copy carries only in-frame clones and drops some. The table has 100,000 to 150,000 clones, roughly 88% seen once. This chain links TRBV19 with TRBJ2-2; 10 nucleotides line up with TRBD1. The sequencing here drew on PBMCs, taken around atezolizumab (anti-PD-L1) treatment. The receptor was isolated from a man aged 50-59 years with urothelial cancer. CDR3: CATKTRDRGRGNTGELFF. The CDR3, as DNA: TGTGCCACCAAAACTCGGGACAGGGGCCGGGGGAACACCGGGGAGCTGTTTTTT.